This T cell receptor beta chain emerged from a study of T cells in Graves' hyperthyroidism and ophthalmopathy (dated by TCRdb to the late 2010s). Broadly, across the study: Peripheral blood samples were taken at initial diagnosis, before any treatment was given. Following sampling, methimazole starting at 30 mg daily was given to hyperthyroidism patients, and high-dose intravenous methylprednisolone was given to ophthalmopathy patients. For training and testing, the roughly 97 patients in the discovery cohort were randomly divided in a 7:3 ratio. A discovery cohort of about a hundred patients, roughly 45 with Graves' ophthalmopathy and about 60 with stable Graves' hyperthyroidism, was used to find distinguishing TCR V-J signatures. Whether ophthalmopathy could be predicted prospectively was tested in an independent validation cohort made up of about 20 hyperthyroidism patients plus 17 patients who later progressed to ophthalmopathy. TCR Vbeta CDR3 sequencing of around 130 peripheral blood samples (over 40 ophthalmopathy, under 80 hyperthyroidism and approximately 17 progressor patients) is reported in the paper. Thyroid tissue and blood T-cell repertoires from about six Graves' hyperthyroidism patients were also compared in the study. Broader findings and caveats from the paper: Most expanded thyroid clonotypes (frequency above 0.001) were also found in blood, which suggests that blood repertoires may mirror thyroid immune responses. During validation, the model predicted progression to ophthalmopathy a median of roughly 7.1 months ahead of onset, with almost 71% sensitivity and 72% to 85% specificity. Ophthalmopathy was separated from stable hyperthyroidism by a 13 V-J signature model, with around 90% sensitivity and 81% to 83% specificity obtained in cross-validation and 80%/75% obtained in testing. Sample size was not statistically predetermined, and investigators were not blinded to group allocation.

The germline V gene (reference sequence) gives CDR1 as GTSNPN and CDR2 as SVGIG. From the cysteine up to the phenylalanine, the CDR3 has a length of 13 residues. Only CDR3 DNA remains: 39 bases, in frame from the first base. V is reduced by 3 bases and J by 5 bases, leaving a spacing of 13 bases between them. This clonotype occurred many times. Its recognized antigen is unknown. No much larger clone exists at a distance of one base, and base qualities are not known. Stable Graves' hyperthyroidism was defined as no progression to ophthalmopathy during 18 months of follow-up. Hyperthyroidism patients were newly diagnosed, with disease duration under 2 months, and aged 18 to 65 years. Exclusion was applied to patients with uncontrolled infections, other autoimmune diseases, pregnancy or lactation. Diagnoses were established on the basis of clinical symptoms, serum thyroxine and TRAb, thyroid ultrasound, and orbital computed tomography. PBMCs were isolated from 10 ml of fresh peripheral blood by Ficoll-Paque density gradient centrifugation. Trizol reagent was used to extract total RNA, and RNA quality was then checked on an Agilent 2100 Bioanalyzer.

The TCR beta CDR3 regions were amplified from the RNA transcripts. For the first round of RT-PCR on the TCR CDR3, the HTBI primer set was used together with the Qiagen OneStep RT-PCR kit. Libraries were constructed in a second round of multiplex PCR, after which size selection and purification were performed. Libraries were sequenced paired-end with 100 bp reads on an Illumina HiSeq2000. The authors processed their data as follows. SOAPnuke was used to process the raw data, removing reads that contained adapters or uncalled bases, had a mean Phred below 15, or lacked an exact match to the constant primer or identifier. COPE v1.2.5 was used to merge the high-quality paired reads, and each unique nucleotide sequence was defined as a clonotype. MiTCR v1.1 was used to align clonotypes to the IMGT TRBV, TRBD and TRBJ reference segments. The analysis was restricted to V-J combinations with a frequency above 0.0001, which together covered just over 98% of the repertoires. The TCS score was defined as the ratio of F50 (clonal expansion) to E x V (chaos), calculated using BLOSUM62-based TCRdist between CDR3 peptides within each V-J. Welch's t-statistics and random forest reduced roughly 540 V-J features to 13, which were used in a naive Bayes classifier (R e1071). Clones were called with MiXCR by TCRdb after fastp trimmed the public reads at Q25, and only in-frame beta chains were retained. Each entry merges the rows of one CDR3 protein and shows their most common DNA and genes. V and J calls and clone size were set by TCRdb, not the authors. This sample comprises about 350,000 distinct CDR3 sequences, about 14% of them detected only once. Approximately 25% of the sample belongs to the ten largest clones.

The receptor was derived from a woman in her twenties or thirties with Graves' hyperthyroidism. Sequencing used blood. The chain employs TRBV30 and TRBJ1-2, with TRBD1 tentatively as D gene (6 bases match). CDR3 sequence: CAWRDRQGYGYTF. The DNA sequence follows: TGTGCCTGGAGGGACAGACAAGGTTATGGCTACACCTTC.